This is a list of T cell receptor beta chains from one sample in a study of post-analysis software for immune sequencing data. TCRdb itself ran the PCR reads through MiXCR, one entry per CDR3 protein. This repertoire shows approximately 570,000 distinct CDR3 sequences, 44% found once; its top ten account for about 1.5%. The sequenced sample was blood. Source of these receptors: a girl aged 10 to 17 with multiple sclerosis. Both conserved end residues are part of each CDR3. D genes are given only for firm matches. The size field is filled for only some rows; it gives once, few, many or a size class.

v_gene	j_gene	d_gene	len	abundance	CDR3aa	CDR3nt
TRBV12-3/TRBV12-4	TRBJ1-2	TRBD1	13	NA	CASSLGGQDGYTF	TGTGCCAGCAGTTTAGGGGGACAGGATGGCTACACCTTC
TRBV10-3	TRBJ2-3	TRBD2	18	NA	CAISEGLAEPASTDTQYF	TGTGCCATCAGCGAGGGGCTAGCGGAGCCCGCTAGCACAGATACGCAGTATTTT
TRBV4-1	TRBJ2-1	TRBD2	18	few	CASSLRGSGGTSYNEQFF	TGCGCCAGCAGCCTTCGTGGTAGCGGGGGAACATCCTACAATGAGCAGTTCTTC
TRBV29-1	TRBJ2-6	NA	16	few	CSVEGDTYSGANVLTF	TGCAGCGTTGAGGGGGACACTTACTCTGGGGCCAACGTCCTGACTTTC
TRBV29-1	TRBJ2-1	NA	14	NA	CNVATRVSYNEQFF	TGCAACGTCGCCACCCGCGTCTCCTACAATGAGCAGTTCTTC
TRBV20-1	TRBJ2-3	NA	13	NA	CSTWGQGTDTQYF	TGCAGTACATGGGGGCAAGGCACAGATACGCAGTATTTT
TRBV12-3/TRBV12-4	TRBJ2-5	NA	14	NA	CASSLEGRSQEQYF	TGTGCCAGCAGTTTAGAGGGAAGGAGTCAGGAGCAGTACTTC
TRBV4-1	TRBJ2-7	NA	15	NA	CASSQVWAQGSEQYF	TGCGCCAGCAGCCAAGTATGGGCGCAAGGGTCGGAGCAGTACTTC
TRBV5-6	TRBJ2-5	NA	12	NA	CASSLGDPTQYF	TGTGCCAGCAGCTTAGGAGACCCGACCCAGTACTTC
TRBV10-3	TRBJ2-3	TRBD1	13	NA	CAIWTGDTDTQYF	TGTGCCATCTGGACAGGGGACACAGATACGCAGTATTTT
TRBV12-3/TRBV12-4	TRBJ2-5	NA	14	NA	CASSLSAYQETQYF	TGTGCCAGCAGTTTGTCGGCGTACCAAGAGACCCAGTACTTC